The rows below give T cell receptor beta chains drawn from one sample of a study of regulatory T cells in long-lasting Graves disease. TCRdb used MiXCR to reprocess the multiplex PCR reads, holding one entry per CDR3 protein. Here the sample spans approximately 250,000 distinct CDR3 sequences, about 16% being singletons. Sequencing was performed on peripheral blood mononuclear cells (PBMCs), taken at new diagnosis, from a patient treated with antithyroid drugs. The receptors shown here come from a female donor with Graves disease. Both conserved end residues are part of each CDR3. The D gene is left open where the match is weak. Some rows mark clone size as missing; the rest say once, few, many or name a class of expanded clone.

clone_size,d_call,v_call,j_call,cdr3_aa,cdr3_nt
many,NA,TRBV4-1,TRBJ1-4,CASSQDGGGWTNEKLFF,TGCGCCAGCAGCCAAGATGGGGGGGGCTGGACTAATGAAAAACTGTTTTTT
NA,NA,TRBV5-6,TRBJ1-5,CASSWGGGGSGQPQHF,TGTGCCAGCAGCTGGGGAGGAGGGGGTTCGGGCCAGCCCCAGCATTTT
once,TRBD2,TRBV5-5,TRBJ2-1,CASSPVAGVNEQFF,TGTGCCAGCAGCCCTGTAGCGGGAGTCAATGAGCAGTTCTTC
NA,NA,TRBV11-2,TRBJ1-1,CASSPDSQRYTEAFF,TGTGCCAGCAGCCCAGACAGCCAACGGTACACTGAAGCTTTCTTT
many,NA,TRBV4-3,TRBJ2-1,CASSRRYREPYNEQFF,TGCGCCAGCAGCCGTCGATACCGGGAACCTTACAATGAGCAGTTCTTC
many,NA,TRBV5-1,TRBJ2-2,CASSQRAGGVSYTGELFF,TGCGCCAGCAGCCAGCGGGCGGGCGGCGTGAGTTACACCGGGGAGCTGTTTTTT
many,NA,TRBV12-5,TRBJ2-1,CASGLGAFPYNEQFF,TGTGCTAGTGGTTTGGGGGCCTTCCCCTACAATGAGCAGTTCTTC
many,TRBD1,TRBV6-1,TRBJ2-7,CASNMGQGTYEQYF,TGTGCCAGCAATATGGGACAGGGAACCTACGAGCAGTACTTC
few,NA,TRBV6-1,TRBJ2-7,CASTTRPLLAGNSYEQYF,TGTGCCAGCACGACTCGACCATTGCTAGCAGGGAATTCCTACGAGCAGTACTTC
many,NA,TRBV3-1,TRBJ1-1,CASSQDHGSEAFF,TGTGCCAGCAGCCAAGATCACGGGTCTGAAGCTTTCTTT
many,TRBD2,TRBV20-1,TRBJ2-7,CSARGTSGSLGEQYF,TGCAGTGCTAGGGGGACTAGCGGGAGTTTGGGGGAGCAGTACTTC
NA,TRBD1,TRBV7-2,TRBJ2-7,CASSLRTGGSYEQYF,TGTGCCAGCAGCCTCCGGACAGGGGGCTCCTACGAGCAGTACTTC
NA,TRBD1,TRBV15,TRBJ2-7,CATSRLRQGSSYEQYF,TGTGCCACCAGCAGGCTGAGACAGGGGAGCTCCTACGAGCAGTACTTC
NA,NA,TRBV7-8,TRBJ2-5,CASSPQALRETQYF,TGTGCCAGCAGCCCACAGGCGCTTCGCGAGACCCAGTACTTC
NA,TRBD2,TRBV11-2,TRBJ2-5,CASSLVTSGRETQYF,TGTGCCAGCAGCTTAGTAACTAGCGGGAGGGAGACCCAGTACTTC
NA,NA,TRBV7-2,TRBJ2-7,CASSSDSLYEQYF,TGTGCCAGCAGCTCGGACAGCTTATACGAGCAGTACTTC
few,NA,TRBV13,TRBJ2-7,CASSFTRADSYEQYF,TGTGCCAGCAGCTTTACCAGGGCTGACTCCTACGAGCAGTACTTC
many,TRBD1,TRBV19,TRBJ2-7,CASSNRGEQYF,TGTGCCAGTAGTAACAGGGGCGAGCAGTACTTC
many,TRBD1,TRBV20-1,TRBJ1-6,CSARGNRGSPLHF,TGCAGTGCTAGGGGTAACAGGGGGTCACCCCTCCACTTT
few,TRBD1,TRBV6-2/TRBV6-3,TRBJ2-3,CASISGTGWICLYF,TGTGCCAGCATTTCCGGGACAGGTTGGATATGTCTGTACTTC
many,TRBD1,TRBV6-1,TRBJ1-1,CASRGQGGGVGRTEAFF,TGTGCCAGCAGGGGACAGGGTGGCGGTGTGGGGAGAACTGAAGCTTTCTTT
many,NA,TRBV6-9,TRBJ1-4,CASSYFPLRGGNEKLFF,TGTGCCAGCAGTTACTTCCCTTTACGGGGAGGTAATGAAAAACTGTTTTTT
many,TRBD2,TRBV11-2,TRBJ2-1,CASSLTRTSRYNEQFF,TGTGCCAGCAGCCTCACCCGGACTAGCAGATACAATGAGCAGTTCTTC
NA,TRBD1,TRBV2,TRBJ2-3,CASNDVGQGSDTQYF,TGTGCCAGCAATGACGTCGGACAGGGTTCGGATACGCAGTATTTT
many,NA,TRBV6-2/TRBV6-3,TRBJ2-3,CASSYGGYNADTQYF,TGTGCCAGCAGTTATGGAGGATATAATGCAGATACGCAGTATTTT
many,NA,TRBV24-1,TRBJ2-1,CATSASLNEQFF,TGTGCCACCAGTGCTAGTCTAAATGAGCAGTTCTTC
many,NA,TRBV2,TRBJ1-2,CASSESAGLYGYTF,TGTGCCAGCAGTGAGTCGGCAGGCTTATATGGCTACACCTTC
NA,TRBD1,TRBV19,TRBJ1-5,CASRSLPGQSNQPQHF,TGTGCCAGTAGGAGCCTGCCGGGACAGAGCAATCAGCCCCAGCATTTT
many,TRBD1,TRBV12-3/TRBV12-4,TRBJ2-7,CASSSGQGGTEQYF,TGTGCCAGCAGTTCGGGACAGGGGGGTACCGAGCAGTACTTC
many,NA,TRBV12-3/TRBV12-4,TRBJ1-1,CASSPGVGAEAFF,TGTGCCAGCAGCCCAGGGGTAGGCGCTGAAGCTTTCTTT
many,TRBD1,TRBV6-1,TRBJ1-6,CASSVDRGWSPLHF,TGTGCCAGCAGTGTGGACAGGGGGTGGTCACCCCTCCACTTT
many,NA,TRBV4-1,TRBJ1-1,CASSQDRRTEAFF,TGCGCCAGCAGCCAAGATCGGCGCACTGAAGCTTTCTTT
many,NA,TRBV5-4,TRBJ1-3,CASSLYRDMGTIYF,TGTGCCAGCAGCTTGTACCGGGATATGGGCACCATATATTTT
many,NA,TRBV9,TRBJ2-7,CASSPGAGSYEQYF,TGTGCCAGCAGCCCAGGGGCAGGGTCCTACGAGCAGTACTTC
many,NA,TRBV6-2/TRBV6-3,TRBJ2-3,CASSDVGGSDTQYF,TGTGCCAGCTCGGACGTAGGAGGGTCAGATACGCAGTATTTT
NA,NA,TRBV12-3/TRBV12-4,TRBJ2-7,CASSPYAGAYYEQYF,TGTGCCAGCAGTCCCTACGCGGGGGCGTACTACGAGCAGTACTTC
many,NA,TRBV11-2,TRBJ2-5,CASSLVGGLPGETQYF,TGTGCCAGCAGCTTAGTCGGGGGGCTTCCCGGAGAGACCCAGTACTTC